A single sample gave rise to the 13 T cell receptor beta chains below, sequenced in a study of glioma-infiltrating T cells. Amplification of TCR alpha and beta CDR3 regions from RNA used iRepertoire nested multiplex PCR. TCRdb processed the multiplex PCR reads anew with MiXCR; each CDR3 protein has one entry. The sample yields about 410,000 distinct CDR3 sequences, around 45% seen once. Source material: glioma tissue, nonneoplastic brain tissue, or PBMCs (not recorded which). The source is a human donor with low-grade glioma or glioblastoma, undergoing nonglioma brain surgery, or in good health (not recorded which).

The chain has TRBV4-1 and TRBJ1-1; D is ambiguous. The CDR3 loop spans 15 amino acids. V was trimmed by 1 base and J by 1 base, leaving 10 bases between them. The germline CDR1 and CDR2 sequences are MGHRA and YSYEKL. The CDR3 here is CASSQVGVRNTEAFF. The CDR3 DNA is TGCGCCAGCAGCCAAGTCGGCGTCCGGAACACTGAAGCTTTCTTT.

The chain has TRBV28 and TRBJ2-5; 7 nucleotides match TRBD2. This CDR3 region has 16 residues. V dropped 3 bases and J dropped 2; count of bases not matched to a gene: 9. Germline CDR1 MDHEN, CDR2 SYDVKM. CDR3 loop: CASSFSWREFQETQYF. For the CDR3, the DNA is TGTGCCAGCAGTTTTAGTTGGCGGGAGTTTCAAGAGACCCAGTACTTC.

This rearrangement joins TRBV28 to TRBJ2-5, with a tentative D call TRBD1 (7 bases). This CDR3 comprises 15 residues. Germline CDR1 and CDR2: MDHEN and SYDVKM. Trimming stripped 3 bases from V and 4 bases from J, with 15 bases between. The CDR3 protein is CASSFGQEGSETQYF. Here the CDR3 DNA reads TGTGCCAGCAGTTTTGGACAGGAGGGGTCAGAGACCCAGTACTTC.

The rearrangement uses TRBV20-1 and TRBJ2-3; 16 bases fit TRBD2. The CDR3 spans 16 residues. J lost 1 base, V lost 7 bases, and 5 bases had no gene match. CDR1 is DFQATT and CDR2 is SNEGSKA in the germline V gene (reference sequence). CDR3 sequence reads: CSGGLAGGRGTDTQYF. The CDR3 DNA reads as TGCAGTGGGGGACTAGCGGGAGGGCGGGGCACAGATACGCAGTATTTT.

This clonotype was recorded only once. The chain couples TRBV7-3 to TRBJ2-1, with 10 bases identical to TRBD1. The CDR3 is 18 residues long. Germline V lookup: CDR1 SGHTA, CDR2 FQGTGA. V lost 2 bases, J lost 2 bases, and 9 bases stayed unmatched. The CDR3 here is CASSLYEGQGMTYNEQFF. In DNA, the CDR3 is TGTGCCAGCAGCTTATATGAGGGACAGGGGATGACCTACAATGAGCAGTTCTTC.

The sample holds many counts of this clonotype. The chain has TRBV4-3 and TRBJ1-1, with TRBD1 matching 7 bases. Trimming removed 3 bases from V and 0 bases from J; junction bases left unmatched: 4. The V gene's germline CDR1 is LGHNA and CDR2 YSLEER. CDR3 length equals 15 residues. The CDR3 is CASSQSGQLNTEAFF. The CDR3 DNA follows: TGCGCCAGCAGCCAGTCGGGACAGCTGAACACTGAAGCTTTCTTT.

In its sample, this clonotype was seen many times. The CDR3 region has the DNA TGTGCCAGTACCCTAGGCAGGCCAATTGAAGCTTTCTTT. Encoded protein: CASTLGRPIEAFF. This chain links TRBV19 with TRBJ1-1; no clear D. Trimming cost V 7 bases and J 7 bases, with 16 bases left between them. CDR1 LNHDA and CDR2 SQIVND come from the germline V gene (reference sequence). The CDR3 spans 13 residues.

The chain employs TRBV4-1 and TRBJ2-7; D remains ambiguous. V was shortened by 2 bases and J by 0 bases, with 8 bases between the two germline ends. This CDR3 is built from 14 residues. Germline V lookup: CDR1 MGHRA, CDR2 YSYEKL. In DNA, the CDR3 is TGCGCCAGCAGCCAAACAAGGAGCTCCTACGAGCAGTACTTC. Translating gives CASSQTRSSYEQYF.

This rearrangement joins TRBV20-1 to TRBJ2-3; the match to TRBD2 covers 12 bases. V lost 6 bases, J lost 5 bases, and 6 bases stayed unmatched. From germline, CDR1 is DFQATT and CDR2 SNEGSKA (reference sequence). The CDR3 loop spans 14 amino acids. The DNA of the CDR3 is TGCAGTGCCAGACTAGCGGGAGACCTAGATACGCAGTATTTT. This sequence encodes CSARLAGDLDTQYF.

The chain uses TRBV19 and TRBJ2-5, with no clear D. The DNA end is a closer match to TRBJ2-7, so the J assignment may be wrong. Per the germline V gene, CDR1 is LNHDA and CDR2 is SQIVND (reference sequence). The CDR3 contains 12 residues. DNA for the CDR3: TGTGCCAGTAGTACTCCATCCTACGAGCAGTACTTC. Protein: CASSTPSYEQYF.

The rearrangement joins TRBV4-1 to TRBJ2-3, with D possibly being TRBD1 (5 bases). Germline V gene sequence: CDR1 MGHRA, CDR2 YSYEKL. This CDR3 comprises 17 residues. V lost 0 bases, J lost 2 bases, and 15 bases lay in between. The CDR3 is CASSQDRGVRHTDTQYF. The DNA for the CDR3 is TGCGCCAGCAGCCAAGATAGGGGTGTGAGGCACACAGATACGCAGTATTTT.

In this sample, this clonotype turned up a few times. V usage is TRBV28 and J usage is TRBJ1-5, with 9 bases matching TRBD1. Germline assignment: CDR1 MDHEN and CDR2 SYDVKM. The CDR3 has 18 amino acids. Unmatched junction bases numbered 11, after V lost 3 bases and J lost 2 bases. Here the CDR3 reads CASSFRDRAVEGNQPQHF. CDR3 DNA sequence: TGTGCCAGCAGTTTCCGGGACAGGGCGGTCGAAGGCAATCAGCCCCAGCATTTT.

Turning to this clonotype: The CDR3 carries no conserved terminal phenylalanine or tryptophan, so it likely arises from a read error. The chain carries TRBV29-1 and TRBJ2-1, with 8 bases aligning to TRBD1. CDR1 is SQVTM, CDR2 ANQGSEA, per germline. V shed 6 bases, J shed 7 bases, and the junction held 8 bases outside the gene matches. This CDR3 has 13 amino acids. The CDR3 DNA is TGCAGCGTCGACAGGGGCCATCTGAATGAGCAGTTCTCC. It yields the protein CSVDRGHLNEQFS.